The clone carrying this T cell receptor (beta chain) was observed at least ten times. Its antigen is currently unknown. The V and J ends lost 4 bases and 4 bases, in that order; junction bases with no gene match: 22. The germline V gene has CDR1 MDHEN and CDR2 SYDVKM. The CDR3 totals 20 residues. For TCRbeta, the library was prepared with unique molecular identifiers. In TCRdb, the PCR reads were re-called with MiXCR into one record per CDR3 protein. The sample holds around 25,000 distinct CDR3 sequences, roughly a sixth seen once. These data belong to a study of T-cell reconstitution after alpha-beta-depleted transplantation in children. General study findings and limits: Some patients' high day-60 TCRbeta diversity was traced to surviving recipient T cells and thymic progenitors.

The material sequenced was PBMCs, mostly from graft donor cells, taken 60 days after TCRalphabeta/CD19-depleted stem cell transplant. This chain connects TRBV28 to TRBJ2-7; 10 bases align to TRBD2. The TCR was taken from a male patient aged 2 to 10 who had a stem cell transplant for acute lymphoblastic leukemia, so the T cells may come from the graft donor. This chain's CDR3 is CASSSWLGASGSSYEYEQYF. The CDR3 region has the DNA TGTGCCAGCAGTTCTTGGCTCGGGGCTAGCGGGAGTTCCTATGAGTACGAGCAGTACTTC.